The source of this T cell receptor (beta chain) is a study of T-cell reconstitution after alpha-beta-depleted transplantation in children. The study's findings and limits: Alpha-beta T cells about two months after transplant reportedly derived from several hundred expanded graft clones. TCRbeta diversity was high at day 60 in some patients (a result of surviving recipient T cells and thymic progenitors). The main origin of T-cell counts and diversity one year after transplant was newly produced T cells.

This clonotype has a handful of counts. Its antigen is still unknown. Germline V gene sequence: CDR1 SGHAT, CDR2 FQNNGV. The V gene end was trimmed by 0 bases and the J gene end by 8 bases; junction bases not matched to a gene: 4. The CDR3 runs 13 residues. Using unique molecular identifiers, the investigators prepared the TCRbeta library. TCRdb fed the PCR reads into MiXCR, producing one record per CDR3 protein. The sample lists hundreds of thousands of distinct CDR3 sequences, roughly 13% occurring once. This receptor was obtained from a girl aged 2-10 years with congenital amegakaryocytic thrombocytopenia, due to receive a stem cell transplant. The chain uses TRBV11-2 and TRBJ2-7; 7 positions agree with TRBD2. The sample consisted of PBMCs, taken before TCRalphabeta/CD19-depleted stem cell transplant. The CDR3 protein is CASSLEREMKQYF. CDR3 nucleotides: TGTGCCAGCAGCTTAGAGCGGGAGATGAAGCAGTACTTC.